This TCR beta chain came from a study of CD8+ T cells in alopecia areata. Across the whole study: Each day, treated patients took oral tofacitinib twice, at 5 to 10 mg per dose. Study observations and caveats: Among patients, TCR sharing was less clear than in mice, a difference possibly due in part to HLA diversity in the patient population.

Sequencing used cDNA as its template, made by extracting RNA and reverse transcribing it. Repertoires were generated with immunoSEQ multiplex PCR, while TCRdb's copy carries only in-frame clones and drops some. The sample shows 150,000 to 200,000 clones, approximately 59% of them seen only once. Treatment meaning: oral pan-JAK inhibitor, 5-10 mg twice daily. Both peripheral blood and punch biopsies of lesional scalp skin were obtained from patients who had alopecia areata. This CDR3 comprises 14 residues. Trimming removed 6 bases from V and 3 bases from J, with 11 bases in between. Germline V gene sequence: CDR1 WNHNN, CDR2 SYGVQD (reference sequence). In regard to this clone: Its antigen is unidentified.

This receptor was identified in a human donor with alopecia areata. The J gene is TRBJ2-2, the V gene TRBV10-1; possibly TRBD1 for D (5 bases). The material was CD4+ T cells sorted from blood, obtained at approximately week 60, from a patient treated with tofacitinib. CDR3 residues: CASRPGKDTGELFF. The CDR3 DNA is TGCGCCAGCAGGCCAGGGAAGGACACCGGGGAGCTGTTTTTT.